The clone carrying this T cell receptor (beta chain) has more than one count but fewer than ten. Its antigen is still unknown. The data originate from a study of vaccination and CD4 T cells after COVID-19. Looking at the study overall: Convalescent patients were SARS-CoV-2 positive by nasal swab PCR; fewer than 10 mild, one severe. Investigators drew the post-COVID samples a median around 93 days after diagnosis, with a range of 35 to 161.

As to time point: late sampling 161 to 241 days after vaccination in a few convalescent patients. The treatment is: roughly 10-day PBMC culture with coronavirus spike peptide pools or control peptides (ViraFEST assay). Positive PCR tests were logged from March through December 2020, ahead of US Alpha, Beta and Delta variants. Points from the study as a whole: SARS-CoV-2-reactive clonotypes rose nonsignificantly, with the median going from roughly 21 to 40.

Trimming took 0 bases from V and 3 from J, leaving 2 bases between them. Germline CDR1 and CDR2: MRHNA and SNTAGT. The CDR3 extends over 13 amino acids. Researchers used the Oncomine TCR Beta short-read assay to sequence DNA from cultured CD4+ T cells. MiXCR was run by TCRdb on the PCR reads, yielding one entry per CDR3 protein. This table holds 20,000 to 30,000 distinct CDR3 sequences, 35% to 50% found once. Sequenced material: CD4+ T cells from blood, cultured in vitro, taken about 7 months after SARS-CoV-2 vaccination. The chain employs TRBV6-4 and TRBJ2-2, with D unclear. The TCR originated in a human donor who had recovered from COVID-19. DNA for the CDR3: TGTGCCAGCAGTGACTCCGACACCGGGGAGCTGTTTTTT. Protein product: CASSDSDTGELFF.